The 17 T cell receptor beta chains reported below all come from one sample, sequenced in a study of regulatory T cells in long-lasting Graves disease. As to time point: newly diagnosed GD, antithyroid drugs for less than 3 months. RNA from PBMCs was the source of the TCR library. Researchers made TCR beta libraries by using iRepertoire HTBI primers and running Arm-PCR on CDR3 regions. TCRdb redid the calling of the multiplex PCR reads with MiXCR, one entry per CDR3 protein. Here the sample spans 250,000 to 400,000 distinct CDR3 sequences, 18% being singletons. Sample: peripheral blood mononuclear cells (PBMCs), taken at new diagnosis, from a patient treated with antithyroid drugs. These receptors all come from a female donor with Graves disease.

The chain links TRBV19 to TRBJ1-1; no firm D call. Germline CDR1 LNHDA, CDR2 SQIVND (reference sequence). The CDR3 contains 15 residues. Trimming removed 8 bases from V and 1 base from J, with 17 bases in between. The CDR3 sequence: CASSPLRAGNTEAFF. CDR3 in DNA: TGTGCCAGTTCCCCCCTGAGGGCGGGGAACACTGAAGCTTTCTTT. The complete variable domain, with remaining parts taken from reference TRBV19 and TRBJ1-1, reads DGGITQSPKYLFRKEGQNVTLSCEQNLNHDAMYWYRQDPGQGLRLIYYSQIVNDFQKGDIAEGYSVSREKKESFPLTVTSAQKNPTAFYLCASSPLRAGNTEAFFGQGTRLTVV.

The table lists this clonotype with many counts. The chain links TRBV7-9 to TRBJ1-6, with 8 bases identical to TRBD1. Germline values: CDR1 SEHNR, CDR2 FQNEAQ (reference sequence). CDR3 length equals 17 residues. The junction had 16 bases not matched to a gene; V was cut back by 5 bases and J by 10 bases. Written as DNA, the CDR3 is TGTGCCAGCAGCCGCTTCGCAGGGGGCCAGATAGACTCACCCCTCCACTTT. Translation: CASSRFAGGQIDSPLHF. Looking up the rest from reference TRBV7-9 and TRBJ1-6 gives the full variable domain: DTGVSQNPRHKITKRGQNVTFRCDPISEHNRLYWYRQTLGQGPEFLTYFQNEAQLEKSRLLSDRFSAERPKGSFSTLEIQRTEQGDSAMYLCASSRFAGGQIDSPLHFGNGTRLTVT.

This clonotype showed up many times. In DNA, the CDR3 is TGCAGCGTTGTCAGGGGGACAGATACGCAGTATTTT. This encodes CSVVRGTDTQYF. This chain uses TRBV29-1 with TRBJ2-3, with TRBD1 identical over 7 bases. The V and J ends lost 4 bases and 3 bases, in that order; junction bases with no gene match: 1. CDR3 length: 12 amino acids. Germline loops: CDR1 SQVTM, CDR2 ANQGSEA.

This clonotype was found many times. This chain links TRBV2 with TRBJ1-2, with TRBD1 matching over 9 bases. V dropped 3 bases and J dropped 7; count of bases not matched to a gene: 9. The germline V gene has CDR1 SNHLY and CDR2 FYNNEI. This CDR3 comprises 15 residues. CDR3 DNA sequence: TGTGCCAGCAGTGATTCCCGGACAGGGGTTTTTGGCTACACCTTC. Translated: CASSDSRTGVFGYTF.

This clonotype was detected many times. The chain links TRBV7-8 to TRBJ2-7, with 8 nucleotides matching TRBD1. CDR1 is SGHVS, CDR2 FQNEAQ, per germline. Trimming removed 1 base from V and 5 bases from J; junction bases left unmatched: 7. The CDR3 is 15 residues long. CDR3 region: CASSLVATGAHEQYF. In DNA form, the CDR3 reads TGTGCCAGCAGCTTAGTGGCGACAGGGGCCCACGAGCAGTACTTC.

This clonotype was counted at least ten times. This chain links TRBV10-2 with TRBJ2-5; tentatively, D is TRBD2 (7 bases). Germline V gene sequence: CDR1 WSHSY, CDR2 SAAADI. This CDR3 is built from 15 residues. Trimming cost V 7 bases and J 5 bases, with 20 bases left between them. The CDR3 loop is CASTRGGGTGETQYF. CDR3 coding DNA: TGCGCCAGCACCCGAGGGGGAGGGACGGGGGAGACCCAGTACTTC.

This clonotype was counted a few times. The chain couples TRBV4-1 to TRBJ2-3; 8 nucleotides match TRBD2. The J call may be faulty, since TRBJ2-7 better matches the DNA end. The CDR3 is made up of 16 amino acids. Germline CDR1 is MGHRA and CDR2 is YSYEKL. Here the CDR3 reads CASSRREALVRYEQYF. The CDR3 DNA follows: TGCGCCAGCAGCCGGCGGGAGGCCCTCGTGAGATACGAGCAGTACTTC.

This clonotype was recorded at least ten times. J is TRBJ1-2 and V is TRBV3-1; a possible D gene is TRBD1 (6 bases). There are 15 residues in the CDR3. Trimming shortened V by 3 bases and J by 1 base, and 12 bases separated the two germline ends. The germline V gene encodes CDR1 LGHDT and CDR2 YNNKEL (reference sequence). The chain's CDR3 is CASSHGTPNNYGYTF. In DNA, the CDR3 is TGTGCCAGCAGCCATGGGACACCCAATAACTATGGCTACACCTTC.

As concerns this clonotype: A clone one base away is much larger, so this may be a read error. The V call is TRBV30, the J call TRBJ2-5; 9 nucleotides match TRBD1. The J segment lost 5 bases and the V segment lost 1 base, leaving 8 bases of the junction unmatched. The CDR3 length is 15 residues. The germline gives CDR1 GTSNPN, CDR2 SVGIG (reference sequence). The CDR3 DNA reads as TGTGCCTGGAGTGCCCTGGGACAGGGAATGGAGACCCAGTACTTC. Amino acid sequence: CAWSALGQGMETQYF.

As to this clonotype: The junction and the germline gene differ at one end; a read error may be behind it. The chain couples TRBV2 to TRBJ2-3, with 7 bases lining up with TRBD1. CDR1 and CDR2 (germline): SNHLY, FYNNEI. The CDR3 runs 16 residues. This chain's CDR3 is CASRAPTGRSTDTQYF. The CDR3 DNA reads as TGTGCCAGCAGAGCGCCGACAGGGCGAAGCACAGATACACAGTATTTT.

To note about this clonotype: Compared with germline, one end of the junction differs, possibly owing to a read error. CDR3 amino acids: CATGDLSPEQYF. CDR3 bases: TGTGCCACCGGTGATTTGTCTCCGGAGCAGTACTTC. The rearrangement links TRBV24-1 to TRBJ2-7; D is unresolved. The germline V gene encodes CDR1 KGHDR and CDR2 SFDVKD. The CDR3 loop spans 12 amino acids.

This clonotype appeared many times. The chain employs TRBV30 and TRBJ2-7, with TRBD1 matching 8 bases. The CDR3 has 15 residues. Trimming cost V 3 bases and J 6 bases; bases outside gene matches: 13. The germline gives CDR1 GTSNPN, CDR2 SVGIG (reference sequence). The CDR3 sequence: CAWSGLGQGRGEQYF. CDR3 DNA sequence: TGTGCCTGGAGCGGACTCGGACAGGGTAGAGGCGAGCAGTACTTC.

Worth noting for this clonotype: Only one base separates this from a far larger clonotype, so it likely reflects a read error. The CDR3 carries no conserved terminal phenylalanine or tryptophan, so it likely arises from a read error. The gene calls are TRBV11-2 and TRBJ1-4; D call uncertain. The V end was cut by 3 bases, the J end by 7 bases, with 3 bases between. CDR3 length equals 11 residues. Germline V gene sequence: CDR1 SGHAT, CDR2 FQNNGV. The CDR3 loop reads CASSLGEKLFS. The CDR3 nucleotides read TGTGCCAGCAGCTTGGGTGAAAAACTGTTTTCT.

This clonotype was detected ten times or more. This chain links TRBV18 with TRBJ1-5, with D possibly matching TRBD1 (6 bases). The V gene lost 2 bases and the J gene lost 7 bases, with 18 bases spanning the gap. The V gene's germline CDR1 is KGHSH and CDR2 LQKENI. The CDR3 is made up of 16 amino acids. CDR3 DNA: TGTGCCAGCTCACCAGAGGCAGGGGTGATCGGGCAGCCCCAGCATTTT. Translating it yields CASSPEAGVIGQPQHF.

This clonotype was detected many times. The chain employs TRBV9 and TRBJ1-1; 7 bases fit TRBD1. The CDR3 length is 15 residues. Germline V CDR1 and CDR2: SGDLS, YYNGEE. V shed 3 bases and J 3 bases; nucleotides not matched to a gene: 8. The CDR3 DNA reads TGTGCCAGCAGCGCGAAGGGGGCAAGGGACACTGAAGCTTTCTTT. It yields the protein CASSAKGARDTEAFF.

This clonotype came up many times. The chain combines TRBV2 with TRBJ2-2; 10 positions agree with TRBD1. V gave up 8 bases and J gave up 6 bases; unmatched junction bases: 6. The CDR3 is 14 residues long. CDR1 SNHLY and CDR2 FYNNEI come from the germline V gene. The CDR3 sequence is CASHRTGGSGELFF. Here the CDR3 DNA reads TGTGCCAGCCACCGGACAGGGGGATCCGGGGAGCTGTTTTTT.

This clonotype was counted between two and nine times. The CDR3 here is CASRARGTDTQYF. CDR3 bases: TGTGCCAGCAGGGCCAGGGGTACAGATACGCAGTATTTT. This rearrangement joins TRBV6-1 to TRBJ2-3; a possible D gene is TRBD1 (6 bases). With 6 bases removed from V and 3 bases from J, the gap between germline ends came to 10 bases. The length of the CDR3 is 13 residues. The germline V gene has CDR1 MNHNS and CDR2 SASEGT.